Following are 28 T cell receptor beta chains from one sample sequenced in a study of blood T cell repertoires in COVID-19. Produced via immunoSEQ multiplex PCR; TCRdb's table is partial and in-frame only. The data hold 30,000 to 40,000 clones, with roughly nine tenths observed a single time. Sequenced: peripheral blood. These TCRs come from a human donor in a cohort sampled during active COVID-19.

The chain joins TRBV5-1 to TRBJ2-3, with TRBD2 matching over 10 bases. The CDR3 has 16 amino acids. Trimming took 0 bases from V and 4 from J; bases not matched to a gene: 5. The V gene's germline CDR1 is SGHRS and CDR2 YFSETQ. CDR3 residues: CASSLAPSGSADTQYF. CDR3 DNA: TGCGCCAGCAGCTTGGCTCCTAGCGGGAGCGCAGATACGCAGTATTTT.

The V call is TRBV5-6, the J call TRBJ1-6; tentatively, D is TRBD1 (5 bases). Per germline, CDR1 SGHDT and CDR2 YYEEEE. The CDR3 spans 15 residues. V was pared by 1 base and J by 9 bases, with 14 bases between. DNA for the CDR3: TGTGCCAGCAGCTTGCGGGCAGGGCCGGGTTCACCCCTCCACTTT. This codes for CASSLRAGPGSPLHF.

This chain links TRBV19 with TRBJ2-1; 13 bases line up with TRBD2. The CDR3 length is 14 residues. The V gene's germline CDR1 is LNHDA and CDR2 SQIVND (reference sequence). V lost 3 bases to trimming and J lost 16 bases; unmatched junction nucleotides: 9. The CDR3 reads CASSMGLAGTAYFF. The CDR3 nucleotides are TGTGCCAGTAGTATGGGACTAGCGGGAACTGCGTATTTCTTC.

The V gene is TRBV11-3, the J gene TRBJ2-3, with a weak D call TRBD2 (5 bases). This CDR3 region has 14 residues. V was trimmed by 5 bases and J by 4 bases, leaving 13 bases between them. Germline CDR1 is SGHNT and CDR2 is YENEEA. DNA of the CDR3: TGTGCCAGCAGCCTCCTAACCGGGGCAGATACGCAGTATTTT. Protein sequence: CASSLLTGADTQYF.

V and J are TRBV11-2 and TRBJ1-4; D uncertain. The CDR3 extends over 14 amino acids. Between the trimmed V and J ends, which lost 5 bases and 1 base, there was a span of 8 bases. Germline CDR1 and CDR2: SGHAT and FQNNGV. CDR3 protein: CASSPGLTNEKLFF. The CDR3 nucleotides are TGTGCCAGCAGCCCCGGTCTAACTAATGAAAAACTGTTTTTT.

V gene TRBV6-2 or TRBV6-3 combines with J gene TRBJ2-2, with 12 bases matching TRBD2. CDR1 MNHEY and CDR2 SVGEGT come from the germline V gene. With V trimmed by 4 bases and J by 14 bases, 11 bases remained unmatched. This CDR3 is 15 amino acids long. The CDR3 loop is CASSLPRTSGVILFF. Here the CDR3 DNA reads TGTGCCAGCAGTTTACCCCGGACTAGCGGGGTCATCCTGTTTTTT.

The sample holds a few counts of this clone. The chain combines TRBV19 with TRBJ1-2; D not resolved. Germline lookup yields CDR1 LNHDA and CDR2 SQIVND (reference sequence). CDR3 size: 14 residues. V was trimmed by 7 bases and J by 3 bases, leaving 15 bases between them. CDR3 nucleotides: TGTGCCAGTACCACCACCAGAAGTCACTATGGCTACACCTTC. Translating gives CASTTTRSHYGYTF.

The rearrangement joins TRBV3-1 (or the pseudogene TRBV3-2) to TRBJ1-4; D possibly corresponds to TRBD1 (5 bases). V was pared by 4 bases and J by 5 bases, with 11 bases between. CDR3 length: 14 amino acids. Germline V gene data show CDR1 as LGHDT and CDR2 as YNNKEL (reference sequence). CDR3 protein: CASSLTGSNEKLFF. The DNA for the CDR3 is TGTGCCAGCAGCCTCACAGGATCCAATGAAAAACTGTTTTTT.

The chain is built from TRBV7-2 and TRBJ1-2, with D unresolved. The ends were cut back, 5 bases at V and 2 bases at J, with 9 bases in the middle. Germline-derived CDR1 and CDR2 are SGHTA and FQGNSA. This CDR3 has 13 amino acids. This CDR3 is CASSGDGNYGYTF. In nucleotides, the CDR3 is TGTGCCAGCAGCGGCGACGGGAACTATGGCTACACCTTC.

This chain connects TRBV19 to TRBJ2-1; 10 bases fit TRBD2. V lost 2 bases and J lost 7; bases outside the gene matches: 5. The CDR3 contains 15 residues. Germline assignment: CDR1 LNHDA and CDR2 SQIVND (reference sequence). The CDR3 protein is CASSIPPTSGNEQFF. The CDR3 DNA sequence: TGTGCCAGTAGTATACCCCCGACTAGCGGGAATGAGCAGTTCTTC.

This clone was picked up one time. The V gene is TRBV3-1 (or the pseudogene TRBV3-2), the J gene TRBJ2-2, with TRBD2 matching 9 bases. The V gene end was trimmed by 2 bases and the J gene end by 3 bases; junction bases not matched to a gene: 4. Germline CDR1 and CDR2: LGHDT and YNNKEL (reference sequence). The CDR3 spans 16 residues. The CDR3 bases are TGTGCCAGCAGCCAAATGGGACTAGCTCACACCGGGGAGCTGTTTTTT. Amino acids: CASSQMGLAHTGELFF.

The chain links TRBV6-9 to TRBJ2-7; a possible D gene is TRBD1 (6 bases). Trimming removed 7 bases from V and 5 bases from J, with 15 bases in between. Germline values: CDR1 MNHGY, CDR2 SVAAGI. This CDR3 comprises 13 residues. DNA of the CDR3: TGTGCCAGCATCGGCAGGGGAAACCACGAGCAGTACGTC. Translated: CASIGRGNHEQYV.

V is TRBV7-9 and J is TRBJ2-5, with 8 bases aligning to TRBD2. Germline V gene data show CDR1 as SEHNR and CDR2 as FQNEAQ (reference sequence). With 4 bases clipped from V and 3 bases from J, the junction kept 1 base outside the gene matches. There are 13 residues in the CDR3. CDR3 protein: CASSWRGEETQYF. CDR3 in DNA: TGTGCCAGCAGCTGGCGGGGGGAAGAGACCCAGTACTTC.

This clone was detected only once. A junction end diverges from the germline sequence, so it may reflect a read error. The DNA for the CDR3 is TGTGCTAGCAGCAGTGTCGGGTTTTCGGGAGAGACCCAGTACTTC. This translates into CASSSVGFSGETQYF. The rearrangement links TRBV7-7 to TRBJ2-5, with no clear D. The CDR3 sequence is 15 residues long. In germline, CDR1 is SSHAT, CDR2 FNYEAQ (reference sequence).

This chain links TRBV5-1 with TRBJ2-1; 7 nucleotides line up with TRBD2. The CDR3 is made up of 17 amino acids. CDR1 is SGHRS, CDR2 YFSETQ, per germline. The V gene end was trimmed by 6 bases and the J gene end by 4 bases; junction bases not matched to a gene: 16. CDR3 in amino acids: CASKTRPAGVKYNEQFF. The CDR3 DNA follows: TGCGCCAGCAAAACCCGACCGGCGGGAGTAAAATACAATGAGCAGTTCTTC.

The V gene is TRBV7-9, the J gene TRBJ1-1, with TRBD1 matching over 8 bases. CDR1 is SEHNR, CDR2 FQNEAQ, per germline (reference sequence). This CDR3 is built from 14 residues. Trimming at V came to 2 bases and at J to 1 base, leaving 0 bases not matched to a gene. CDR3 in amino acids: CASSLQGANTEAFF. CDR3 DNA sequence: TGTGCCAGCAGCTTACAGGGGGCGAACACTGAAGCTTTCTTT.

The chain combines TRBV4-2 with TRBJ1-1; no reliable D call. Germline V lookup: CDR1 LGHNA, CDR2 YNFKEQ. This CDR3 contains 14 residues. V dropped 0 bases and J dropped 6 bases, with 11 bases sitting between them. This chain's CDR3 is CASSQDAGFAEAFF. The CDR3 nucleotides are TGTGCCAGCAGCCAAGACGCGGGGTTCGCTGAAGCTTTCTTT.

CDR3 sequence reads: CASGKQGRDYTF. DNA for the CDR3: TGTGCCAGCGGAAAACAGGGTAGGGACTACACCTTC. V gene TRBV12-3 or TRBV12-4 combines with J gene TRBJ1-2; the D gene is possibly TRBD1 (6 bases). This CDR3 is 12 amino acids long. Trimming took off 8 bases at V and 10 bases at J, with 17 bases between the two ends.

The chain carries TRBV11-3 and TRBJ2-3; TRBD2 matches at 7 bases. Germline-derived CDR1 and CDR2 are SGHNT and YENEEA. V lost 1 base to trimming and J lost 6 bases; unmatched junction nucleotides: 7. The CDR3 runs 15 residues. In DNA form, the CDR3 reads TGTGCCAGCAGCTTAGGGGGAGGGCAGCTTGATACGCAGTATTTT. This codes for CASSLGGGQLDTQYF. The full variable domain, in which reference TRBV11-3 and TRBJ2-3 provide the parts outside the CDR3, is EAGVVQSPRYKIIEKKQPVAFWCNPISGHNTLYWYLQNLGQGPELLIRYENEEAVDDSQLPKDRFSAERLKGVDSTLKIQPAELGDSAVYLCASSLGGGQLDTQYFGPGTRLTVL.

The J gene is TRBJ1-4, the V gene TRBV9; D uncertain. The CDR3 is 16 amino acids. V lost 0 bases, J lost 2 bases, and 11 bases lay in between. The germline CDR1 and CDR2 sequences are SGDLS and YYNGEE. As DNA, the CDR3 is TGTGCCAGCAGCGTAGACAGTTCCGCGACTAATGAAAAACTGTTTTTT. Translation gives CASSVDSSATNEKLFF.

V gene TRBV19 combines with J gene TRBJ2-4; 8 bases match TRBD1. CDR1 and CDR2 (germline): LNHDA, SQIVND (reference sequence). V lost 7 bases, J lost 9 bases, and 11 bases stayed unmatched. The CDR3 covers 14 residues. The CDR3 DNA reads as TGTGCCAGTACCTCAGGACAGGGAGTAGGCATTCAGTACTTC. It codes for CASTSGQGVGIQYF.

The chain employs TRBV3-1 (or the pseudogene TRBV3-2) and TRBJ1-6; D is unclear. The CDR3 is 14 residues long. CDR1 is LGHDT and CDR2 is YNNKEL in the germline V gene (reference sequence). Trimming stripped 3 bases from V and 8 bases from J, with 11 bases between. CDR3 protein: CASSQTHGDSPLHF. The CDR3 nucleotides read TGTGCCAGCAGCCAGACCCACGGGGATTCACCCCTCCACTTT.

The chain carries TRBV30 and TRBJ2-7; maybe TRBD2 (7 bases). The V end lost 7 bases, the J end lost 2 bases, and 15 bases lay between the germline ends. There are 13 residues in the CDR3. The germline V gene encodes CDR1 GTSNPN and CDR2 SVGIG (reference sequence). This CDR3 reads CAYNTGGPYEQYV. DNA for the CDR3: TGTGCCTACAACACGGGGGGCCCCTACGAGCAGTACGTC.

The genes are TRBV5-1 and TRBJ2-3; 9 nucleotides line up with TRBD1. The V segment lost 2 bases and the J segment 2 bases; nucleotides outside the gene matches: 9. In germline, CDR1 is SGHRS, CDR2 YFSETQ. The CDR3 loop spans 17 amino acids. Here the CDR3 reads CASSFGSGQGTTDTQYF. The CDR3 DNA is TGCGCCAGCAGCTTTGGGTCGGGACAGGGAACCACAGATACGCAGTATTTT.

The J gene is TRBJ1-5, the V gene TRBV7-2; D may be TRBD1 (5 bases). The germline V gene encodes CDR1 SGHTA and CDR2 FQGNSA. This CDR3 is 15 amino acids long. Trimming pared 5 bases from V and 1 base from J, leaving 12 bases between. DNA of the CDR3: TGTGCCAGCAGCGGCGACAGCAGCAGCAATCAGCCCCAGCATTTT. Residues: CASSGDSSSNQPQHF.

The rearrangement links TRBV20-1 to TRBJ2-1; the match to TRBD2 covers 10 bases. The CDR3 spans 11 residues. The germline gives CDR1 DFQATT, CDR2 SNEGSKA (reference sequence). With 6 bases clipped from V and 9 bases from J, the junction kept 2 bases outside the gene matches. In DNA, the CDR3 is TGCAGTGCCGTAGCGGGAGGTGAGCAGTTCTTC. Encoded protein: CSAVAGGEQFF.

The genes are TRBV11-2 and TRBJ1-1, with TRBD1 as a possible D gene (6 bases). Per germline, CDR1 SGHAT and CDR2 FQNNGV. Trimming took off 5 bases at V and 1 base at J, with 11 bases between the two ends. CDR3 length: 14 residues. The CDR3 spells CASSPDSWNTEAFF. CDR3 sequence (DNA): TGTGCCAGCAGCCCGGACAGTTGGAACACTGAAGCTTTCTTT.

V gene TRBV12-3 or TRBV12-4 combines with J gene TRBJ1-2; a weak D match, TRBD1 (5 bases). This CDR3 region has 12 residues. V lost 2 bases to trimming and J lost 8 bases, with 9 bases between them. Here the CDR3 DNA reads TGTGCCAGCAGTTTATGGGGGGAAGGCTACACCTTC. Protein sequence: CASSLWGEGYTF.